Listed below are T cell receptor beta chains from one sample, sequenced in a study of T cell changes during pregnancy in multiple sclerosis. Here immunoSEQ multiplex PCR was the method, and the copy in TCRdb shows in-frame clones only, minus some. The data hold approximately 100,000 clones, with roughly 93% observed a single time. The sequencing used peripheral blood, collected after pregnancy. Receptor source: a female donor with multiple sclerosis, enrolled in a pregnancy study. CDR3s include the opening cysteine and the closing phenylalanine or tryptophan. Each record gives: D gene, J gene, V gene, clone size, CDR3 protein, CDR3 DNA. The D gene is left open where the match is weak. Where a row states a size, it is once, few, many or the class of an expanded clone; other rows omit it.

TRBD1 TRBJ1-2 TRBV29-1 - CSVETDRVNYGYTF TGCAGCGTTGAAACGGACAGGGTTAACTATGGCTACACCTTC
TRBD1 TRBJ2-1 TRBV7-6 - CASSSGQNNEQFF TGTGCCAGCAGCTCGGGACAGAACAATGAGCAGTTCTTC
- TRBJ2-6 TRBV12-1 - CARRPTDTISGANVLTF TGTGCCAGGAGACCGACAGATACGATTTCTGGGGCCAACGTCCTGACTTTC
- TRBJ2-6 TRBV19 - CASSPPGSGANVLTF TGTGCCAGTAGCCCCCCCGGCTCTGGGGCCAACGTCCTGACTTTC
TRBD2 TRBJ2-2 TRBV6-5 - CASSYRTSGGTGELFF TGTGCCAGCAGTTACCGGACTAGCGGGGGGACCGGGGAGCTGTTTTTT
TRBD1 TRBJ2-7 TRBV28 - CASSSTGTETYEQYF TGTGCCAGCAGTTCCACCGGGACAGAGACCTACGAGCAGTACTTC
TRBD1 TRBJ1-5 TRBV7-8 - CASSYRTGNSNQPQHF TGTGCCAGCAGCTACAGGACAGGGAATAGCAATCAGCCCCAGCATTTT
- TRBJ2-1 TRBV9 - CASSTSGPASMYNEQFF TGTGCCAGCAGCACCAGCGGTCCTGCCTCTATGTACAATGAGCAGTTCTTC
- TRBJ1-3 TRBV2 - CASSEERGNTIYF TGTGCCAGCAGTGAGGAGAGGGGAAACACCATATATTTT
TRBD2 TRBJ2-3 TRBV6-4 - CASSERETDTQYF TGTGCCAGCAGTGAGCGGGAGACAGATACGCAGTATTTT
TRBD1 TRBJ2-1 TRBV5-1 - CASSLADRVGDEQFF TGCGCCAGCAGCTTGGCGGACAGGGTAGGAGATGAGCAGTTCTTC
- TRBJ2-7 TRBV6-1 - CAVQGSHMNYEQYF TGTGCGGTACAGGGATCACACATGAACTACGAGCAGTACTTC
TRBD2 TRBJ2-2 TRBV4-1 few CASSQDWLAGNTGELFF TGCGCCAGCAGCCAAGATTGGCTAGCGGGGAACACCGGGGAGCTGTTTTTT
- TRBJ1-2 TRBV15 - CATSFEGTDNPYGYTF TGTGCCACCAGCTTCGAAGGAACAGACAACCCCTATGGCTACACCTTC
TRBD1 TRBJ2-4 TRBV19 once CASSILSSGGNIQYF TGTGCCAGTAGTATATTGAGTTCAGGGGGTAACATTCAGTACTTC
- TRBJ1-5 TRBV6-1 - CASSEARIWGDQPQHF TGTGCCAGCAGTGAAGCGAGGATATGGGGGGATCAGCCCCAGCATTTT
- TRBJ1-5 TRBV7-8 - CASSPAGVNQPQHF TGTGCCAGCAGCCCGGCAGGCGTCAATCAGCCCCAGCATTTT
- TRBJ1-5 TRBV4-2 - CASAGQANQPQHF TGTGCCAGCGCGGGGCAGGCGAATCAGCCCCAGCATTTT
- TRBJ2-1 TRBV6-5 - CASWSSYNEQFF TGTGCCTCCTGGAGCTCCTACAATGAGCAGTTCTTC
- TRBJ1-1 TRBV30 - CAWRPGRRNTEAFF TGTGCCTGGAGACCGGGGAGGAGGAACACTGAAGCTTTCTTT
- TRBJ2-3 TRBV19 - CASSIDLSGRIRTDTQYF TGTGCCAGTAGTATAGATCTATCAGGGCGGATTCGTACAGATACGCAGTATTTT
- TRBJ2-3 TRBV7-3 - CASSLLPGPQYF TGTGCCAGCAGCTTACTCCCAGGCCCGCAGTATTTT
TRBD2 TRBJ2-7 TRBV6-6 - CASKGGGGEEQYF TGTGCCAGCAAAGGCGGGGGGGGTGAGGAGCAGTACTTC
- TRBJ2-7 TRBV10-3 few CAISRGGARGEQYF TGTGCCATCAGCCGTGGGGGGGCGCGAGGCGAGCAGTACTTC
- TRBJ1-5 TRBV19 - CASSDWLSGGYSNQPQHF TGTGCCAGTAGTGACTGGTTGTCAGGAGGTTATAGCAATCAGCCCCAGCATTTT
- TRBJ2-5 TRBV29-1 - CSVRLETQYF TGCAGCGTTCGTCTTGAGACCCAGTACTTC
- TRBJ2-5 TRBV5-1 - CASHLTDQETQYF TGCGCCAGCCATCTTACAGATCAAGAGACCCAGTACTTC